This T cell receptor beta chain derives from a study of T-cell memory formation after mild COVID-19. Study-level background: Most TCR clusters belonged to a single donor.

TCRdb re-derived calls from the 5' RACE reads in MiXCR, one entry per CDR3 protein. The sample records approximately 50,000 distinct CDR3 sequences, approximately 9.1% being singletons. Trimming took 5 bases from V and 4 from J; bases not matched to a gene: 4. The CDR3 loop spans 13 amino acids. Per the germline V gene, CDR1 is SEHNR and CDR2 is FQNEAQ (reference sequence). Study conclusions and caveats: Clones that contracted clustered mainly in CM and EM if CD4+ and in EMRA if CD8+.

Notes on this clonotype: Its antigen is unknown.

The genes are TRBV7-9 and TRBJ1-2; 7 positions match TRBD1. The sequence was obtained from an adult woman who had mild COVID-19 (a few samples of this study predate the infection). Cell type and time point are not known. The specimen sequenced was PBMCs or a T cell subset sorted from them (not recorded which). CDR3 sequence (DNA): TGTGCCAGCAGCCAGGGACAGTCCTATGGCTACACCTTC. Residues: CASSQGQSYGYTF.